The source of this T cell receptor beta chain is a study of metastatic and nonmetastatic thyroid tumors. TCRdb reanalyzed the PCR reads with MiXCR. The sample yields about 10,000 clones, roughly 30% seen once. This clone has at least ten counts. Prior to thyroid surgery, none of the patients had received any treatment. The CDR3 is 14 residues long. V lost 4 bases to trimming and J lost 6 bases, with 10 bases between them. Germline V gives CDR1 LGHDT, CDR2 YNNKEL (reference sequence). The TCR comes from a female donor with papillary thyroid cancer or a benign thyroid nodule (not recorded which). Some clones in this sample may be carry-over from other donors' samples. The rearrangement uses TRBV3-1 and TRBJ1-6; D remains unclear. Material: tumor tissue. CDR3 coding DNA: TGTGCCAGCAGCCTCGGGCAGAGTAATTCACCCCTCCACTTT. This codes for CASSLGQSNSPLHF.